A selection of T cell receptor beta chains follows, all from one sample in a study of blood T cells in healthy people across ages. TCRdb re-derived calls from the 5' RACE reads in MiXCR, one entry per CDR3 protein. The sample lists almost 1 million distinct CDR3 sequences; roughly 51% were seen once. The sample consisted of blood. The source of these receptors is a woman aged 60 to 75 in good health. Both conserved end residues are part of each CDR3. D genes are given only for firm matches. Clone size is not always given. Where it is, it says once, few, many or a class for expanded clones.

CDR3 length	D gene	clone size	J gene	V gene	CDR3 DNA	CDR3 protein
16	-	-	TRBJ1-5	TRBV5-1	TGCGCCAGCAGCCCCGCGGGGAGCGGCTGCAATCAGCCCCAGCATTTT	CASSPAGSGCNQPQHF
16	TRBD2	-	TRBJ2-3	TRBV24-1	TGTGCCACCAGTCGAGCGGGAGCTACTCGCACAGATACGCAGTATTTC	CATSRAGATRTDTQYF
15	-	many	TRBJ2-6	TRBV7-3	TGTGCCAGCAGAGGGACAACCTCTGGGGCCAACGTCCTGACTTTC	CASRGTTSGANVLTF
15	TRBD2	-	TRBJ2-1	TRBV20-1	TGCAGTGCAAATGGGGCGGGAGGAACCTACAATGAGCAGTTCTTC	CSANGAGGTYNEQFF
18	TRBD2	few	TRBJ2-1	TRBV7-9	TGTGCCAGCAGCCCAAACACCCCCAGCGGGACCTCCTACAATGAGCAGTTCTTC	CASSPNTPSGTSYNEQFF
16	TRBD2	-	TRBJ2-4	TRBV9	TGTGCCAGCAGCGTAGGGCTAGCGGGAGTAATAAACATTCAGTACTTC	CASSVGLAGVINIQYF
14	-	-	TRBJ2-3	TRBV10-2	TGCGCCAGCAGTGGAGGGGGAAGCCCAGATATGCAGTATTTT	CASSGGGSPDMQYF
13	-	-	TRBJ2-1	TRBV6-2/TRBV6-3	TGTGCCAGCAGTTACACCCACCAAGAGACCCAGTTCTTC	CASSYTHQETQFF
16	-	-	TRBJ2-7	TRBV4-3	TGCGCCAGCAGCCAAGGGACTGGCGGAGGGGTCGACGAGCAGTACTTC	CASSQGTGGGVDEQYF
14	TRBD2	-	TRBJ2-5	TRBV2	TGTGCCAGCACCGGAGGACTAGTGGGAGAGACCCAGTACTTC	CASTGGLVGETQYF
14	TRBD2	-	TRBJ2-7	TRBV4-1	TGCGCCAGCAGCCAGACGTGGGAGGGATACGAGCAGTACTTC	CASSQTWEGYEQYF
15	TRBD2	-	TRBJ2-7	TRBV4-1	TGCGCCAGCAGCCAGGCGACTAGCGGCCCCTACGAGCAGTACTTC	CASSQATSGPYEQYF
17	-	-	TRBJ2-1	TRBV14	TGTGCCAGCAGCCAAGGGCCCCTGTCGGCGAATTACAATGAGCAGTTCTTC	CASSQGPLSANYNEQFF
13	-	-	TRBJ1-5	TRBV6-2/TRBV6-3	TGTGCCAGCTTGGGTCTAGCCAATCAGCCCCAGCATTTT	CASLGLANQPQHF
16	TRBD1	-	TRBJ2-1	TRBV7-9	TGTGCCAGCAGACCCCCAGGGGGTCCCTCCTACAATGAGCAGTTCTTC	CASRPPGGPSYNEQFF
15	-	-	TRBJ2-5	TRBV4-2	TGTGCCAGCAGCCAAGTCGGAGTGGGGGAAGAGACCCAGTACTTC	CASSQVGVGEETQYF
14	-	few	TRBJ2-3	TRBV7-2	TGTGCCAGCAGCCTAAAGCGAAGCACAGATACGCAGTATTTT	CASSLKRSTDTQYF
15	TRBD2	-	TRBJ2-2	TRBV11-3	TGTGCCAGCAGCCAGACTAGCGGAGACACCGGGGAGCTGTTTTTT	CASSQTSGDTGELFF
17	-	-	TRBJ2-2	TRBV7-9	TGTGCCAGCAGTCCAGTTCGTGGAGTAATCGGCACCGGGGAGCTGTTTTTT	CASSPVRGVIGTGELFF
12	-	few	TRBJ2-7	TRBV20-1	TGCAGTGCTAGAAAGGGTCCCTACGAGCAGTACTTC	CSARKGPYEQYF
15	TRBD1	-	TRBJ2-1	TRBV7-2	TGTGCCAGCAGCTTAAGGGACAGGGGTGGTGATGAGCAGTTCTTC	CASSLRDRGGDEQFF
16	-	-	TRBJ1-2	TRBV29-1	TGCAGCGTTGAGTCCAGGGGAATGGCAACTAACTATGGCTACACCTTC	CSVESRGMATNYGYTF
12	-	-	TRBJ2-3	TRBV27	TGTGCCAGTTCGACTAGTTCGAATACGCAGTATTTT	CASSTSSNTQYF
15	TRBD2	-	TRBJ2-1	TRBV3-1	TGTGCCAGCAGCCAAGCTGCGGGAGGTGGGAATGAGCAGTTCTTC	CASSQAAGGGNEQFF
16	TRBD1	-	TRBJ2-1	TRBV10-2	TGCGCCAGCAGCCCGGGCGGGACAGGACACTACAATGAGCAGTTCTTC	CASSPGGTGHYNEQFF
15	-	-	TRBJ2-3	TRBV3-1	TGTGCCAGCAGGCCACAGGGAATTGGGACAGATACGCAGTATTTT	CASRPQGIGTDTQYF
14	TRBD1	-	TRBJ1-2	TRBV7-9	TGTGCCAGCAGCGCCAGGGGGCTGGTAGTTGGCTACACCTTC	CASSARGLVVGYTF
13	-	once	TRBJ2-4	TRBV7-2	TGTGCCAGCAGCTTACAGGGGCTTAGCATTCAGTACTTC	CASSLQGLSIQYF
16	TRBD2	-	TRBJ2-3	TRBV5-1	TGCGCCAGCAGCCCGGGGACTAGCGGGTTCACAGATACGCAGTATTTT	CASSPGTSGFTDTQYF
15	-	-	TRBJ2-1	TRBV20-1	TGCAGTGCTTTCCAGCGGGCTAGCTCCTACATTGAGCAGTTCTTC	CSAFQRASSYIEQFF
13	-	few	TRBJ2-5	TRBV2	TGTGCCAGCAGTGGGGACCCCGGCAATGAGCAGTACTTC	CASSGDPGNEQYF
14	-	-	TRBJ2-7	TRBV29-1	TGCAGCGTTGAAGAGTCTAGCAGCTCCTACGAGCAGTACTTC	CSVEESSSSYEQYF
18	TRBD1	-	TRBJ2-5	TRBV4-1	TGCGCCAGCAGCCAAAATCACCACGGACAGGGGGCTGAAGAGACCCAGTACTTC	CASSQNHHGQGAEETQYF
15	-	few	TRBJ2-7	TRBV6-5	TGTGCCAGCAGTTTCGAATACAGGGTGGCCTACGAGCAGTACTTC	CASSFEYRVAYEQYF
15	-	-	TRBJ2-6	TRBV6-1	TGTGCCAGCAGTGACTACGGGGCCGGGGCCAACGTCCTGACTTTC	CASSDYGAGANVLTF
13	TRBD2	-	TRBJ2-1	TRBV2	TGTGCCAGCGCCGGACTAGCAGGCAATGAGCAGTTCTTC	CASAGLAGNEQFF
14	TRBD2	-	TRBJ2-3	TRBV29-1	TGCAGCGTTGTTCCTAGCGGGAGCCCAGATACGCGGTATTTT	CSVVPSGSPDTRYF
12	-	-	TRBJ1-2	TRBV12-3/TRBV12-4	TGTGCCAGCAGGGGACAAATCTATGGCTACACCTTC	CASRGQIYGYTF
12	TRBD1	few	TRBJ2-7	TRBV29-1	TGCAGCGTGACGGGACAGGTCTACGAGCAGTACTTC	CSVTGQVYEQYF
14	-	-	TRBJ2-7	TRBV5-1	TGCGCCAGCAGCTCGGACGGTCGCCCCTACGAGCAGTACTTC	CASSSDGRPYEQYF
13	TRBD2	-	TRBJ2-5	TRBV29-1	TGCAGCGTGCGGACTAGCGGGAGCGAGACCCAGTACTTC	CSVRTSGSETQYF
14	TRBD1	-	TRBJ2-7	TRBV20-1	TGCAGTGCCTTCGTGCGGACAGGGGGTAGCGAGCAGTACTTC	CSAFVRTGGSEQYF
15	-	-	TRBJ1-6	TRBV5-1	TGCGCCAGCAGTCTGGGATCGACCGAACAGTCACCCCTCCACTTT	CASSLGSTEQSPLHF
18	TRBD1	-	TRBJ2-2	TRBV28	TGTGCCAGCAGCTTAAAATCTACCGGGACAGAGAACACCGGGGAGCTGTTTTTT	CASSLKSTGTENTGELFF
15	TRBD2	few	TRBJ2-7	TRBV28	TGTGCCAGCAGAAGCTCAGCGGGATTGGTAGACGAGCAGTACTTC	CASRSSAGLVDEQYF
15	-	-	TRBJ2-2	TRBV27	TGTGCCAGCACCCAAGAGGGGCTGAGGACCGGGGAGCTGTTTTTT	CASTQEGLRTGELFF
16	TRBD2	-	TRBJ2-7	TRBV27	TGTGCCAGCAGTTTCAGACTAGCGGGAGGCCCAGGGGAGCAGTACTTC	CASSFRLAGGPGEQYF